These T cell receptor beta chains were read from a single sample in a study of cytomegalovirus exposure and HLA in healthy donors. TCRdb keeps only in-frame clones here, not all; method: immunoSEQ multiplex PCR. Among about 170,000 clones, around 78% were seen once, and the ten largest hold around 0.71%. Sequencing used PBMCs. The receptors shown here come from a female donor in good health and CMV-seronegative. The CDR3 runs from the conserved cysteine through the conserved F or W. D genes are given only for firm matches. Where a row states a size, it is once, few, many or the class of an expanded clone; other rows omit it.

v_gene	abundance	j_gene	d_gene	CDR3nt	CDR3aa
TRBV18	.	TRBJ1-3	.	TGTGCCAGCTCACTCGAGCAGGGTGCTGTCGGATATTTT	CASSLEQGAVGYF
TRBV11-1	once	TRBJ2-1	.	TGTGCCAGCAGCCCCGGACTGTACAATGAGCAGTTCTTC	CASSPGLYNEQFF
TRBV7-9	.	TRBJ2-3	TRBD1	TGTGCCAGCAGCCTCCTACAGATAGGGGGCTTAAGCACAGATACGCAGTATTTT	CASSLLQIGGLSTDTQYF
TRBV5-1	.	TRBJ1-6	.	TGCGCCAGCAGCCGAGCGGGAGGGGGAAATTCACCCCTCCACTTT	CASSRAGGGNSPLHF
TRBV18	.	TRBJ1-1	.	TGTGCCAGCTCATTAGACCAGGTAAACACTGAAGCTTTCTTT	CASSLDQVNTEAFF
TRBV7-2	.	TRBJ1-3	.	TGTGCCAGCAGCTTGGACACTCGCTCTGGAAACACCATATATTTT	CASSLDTRSGNTIYF
TRBV6-5	.	TRBJ1-1	TRBD1	TGTGCCAGCACTCCACAGGGGGCGGTTGAAGCTTTCTTT	CASTPQGAVEAFF
TRBV19	.	TRBJ2-6	.	TGTGCCAGTAGTACGAAACCCCCCGGGACACCAACCTCTGGGGCCAACGTCCTGACTTTC	CASSTKPPGTPTSGANVLTF
TRBV5-1	few	TRBJ1-2	.	TGCGCCAGCAGCGCCAACAGCTATGGCTACACCTTC	CASSANSYGYTF
TRBV5-8	.	TRBJ2-6	TRBD1	TGTGCCAGCAGCGGGGACAGCGCTGGGGCCAACGTCCTGACTTTC	CASSGDSAGANVLTF
TRBV28	.	TRBJ1-2	TRBD1	TGTGCCAGCAGTTTATCCGACAGGGTGGGCTATGGCTACACCTTC	CASSLSDRVGYGYTF
TRBV19	.	TRBJ1-4	.	TGTGCCAGTAGTATTAAGGGAGGACGCACTAATGAAAAACTGTTTTTT	CASSIKGGRTNEKLFF
TRBV6-6	.	TRBJ1-2	.	TGTGCCAGCAGGGACTCCTCTGCTAACTATGGCTACACCTTC	CASRDSSANYGYTF
TRBV18	.	TRBJ2-7	.	TGTGCCAGCTCACCACTAGCGGAGGCCTACGAGCAGTACTTC	CASSPLAEAYEQYF
TRBV6-1	few	TRBJ1-4	TRBD1	TGTGCCAGCAGCCGAGGACAGGGGAGGAATAAACTGTTTTTT	CASSRGQGRNKLFF
TRBV7-9	.	TRBJ1-2	.	TGTGCCAGCAGCCTTACGGTACTTTCAAACTATGGCTACACCTTC	CASSLTVLSNYGYTF
TRBV5-1	.	TRBJ2-1	.	TGCGCCAGCAGCTTGAATGGTGGGCCCTACAATGAGCAGTTCTTC	CASSLNGGPYNEQFF
TRBV30	few	TRBJ2-7	.	TGTGCCTGGAGTGTCGGACTCGAGACGTTCGAGCAGTACTTC	CAWSVGLETFEQYF
TRBV19	once	TRBJ1-5	TRBD1	TGTGCCAGTAGACTTACAGGGGGACAGCCCCAGCATTTT	CASRLTGGQPQHF
TRBV9	.	TRBJ2-6	TRBD2	TGTGCCAGCAGCGTAGCCGGGTCTAGCGGGAGAGGTGGGGCCAACGTCCTGACTTTC	CASSVAGSSGRGGANVLTF
TRBV18	.	TRBJ1-3	.	TGTGCCAGCTCACCTCGCCCCCTAAACTCTGGAAACACCATATATTTT	CASSPRPLNSGNTIYF
TRBV7-3	.	TRBJ2-1	.	TGTGCCAGCAGCTTAAGTGGGGGCGGGTACAATGAGCAGTTCTTC	CASSLSGGGYNEQFF
TRBV19	.	TRBJ2-1	TRBD2	TGTGCCAGTAGTATAGAGGGCGGGAGGTTCAATGAGCAGTTCTTC	CASSIEGGRFNEQFF
TRBV7-2	.	TRBJ2-3	.	TGTGCCACCCTGAAGGTGGAGACCATCACAGATACGCAGTATTTT	CATLKVETITDTQYF
TRBV5-4	.	TRBJ2-1	TRBD2	TGTGCCAGCAGCCTGGGGACTAGCGGGAGCTCCTACAATGAGCAGTTCTTC	CASSLGTSGSSYNEQFF
TRBV5-1	.	TRBJ2-1	.	TGCGCCAGCAGCACCATGACTAGTTCCTATGAGCAGTTCTTC	CASSTMTSSYEQFF
TRBV7-8	few	TRBJ1-2	.	TGTGCCAGCAGCCAGAGTATGGCAGGGCAGGTGAAGGGGGGCTACACCTTC	CASSQSMAGQVKGGYTF
TRBV7-2	.	TRBJ2-7	.	TGTGCCAGCAGCCTTACAGGTTTTTACGAGCAGTACTTC	CASSLTGFYEQYF
TRBV6-1	.	TRBJ2-3	TRBD2	TGTGCCAGCAGTGTTGACGGGGGGGCATCAGATACGCAGTATTTT	CASSVDGGASDTQYF
TRBV10-3	.	TRBJ1-1	TRBD1	TGTGCCATCAAGGAACAGGGGGCTGGGAACACTGAAGCTTTCTTT	CAIKEQGAGNTEAFF
TRBV7-9	.	TRBJ1-3	.	TGTGCCAGCAGCTTAATCCGGGAGCGAAACACCATATATTTT	CASSLIRERNTIYF
TRBV12-5	.	TRBJ2-7	.	TGTGCTAGTGGACAGGACACTTACTACGAGCAGTACTTC	CASGQDTYYEQYF
TRBV11-2	.	TRBJ1-1	.	TGTGCCAGCAGCTTAGAAGCGCACACTGAAGCTTTCTTT	CASSLEAHTEAFF
TRBV4-3	.	TRBJ1-2	.	TGCGCCAGCAGCCAAGAAACGGGGATGAACTATGGCTACACCTTC	CASSQETGMNYGYTF
TRBV19	.	TRBJ1-1	.	TGTGCCAGTTCAAAGCAGGGGTCAATGAACACTGAAGCTTTCTTT	CASSKQGSMNTEAFF
TRBV11-2	.	TRBJ2-1	TRBD2	TGTGCCAGCAGCTTCCTTTCTAGCGGGAGTTACAATGAGCAGTTCTTC	CASSFLSSGSYNEQFF
TRBV30	.	TRBJ2-4	TRBD2	TGTGCCTTGGAGAGGGAGGGGCACAGAAACATTCAGTACTTC	CALEREGHRNIQYF
TRBV6-5	.	TRBJ1-3	TRBD1	TGTGCCAGCAGTTCCACCGGGACAGGTTTAGGGAACACCATATATTTT	CASSSTGTGLGNTIYF
TRBV5-1	.	TRBJ2-3	.	TGCGCCAGCAGCTTGGCCCCGGGGAGCACAGATACGCAGTATTTT	CASSLAPGSTDTQYF
TRBV30	once	TRBJ1-1	.	TGTGCCTCTTATCCCCCGGGGGGCACTGAAGCTTTCTTT	CASYPPGGTEAFF
TRBV4-2	.	TRBJ2-3	.	TGTGCCAGCAGCCAAGTCGGGCTAGCGAACACAGATACGCAGTATTTT	CASSQVGLANTDTQYF
TRBV19	.	TRBJ2-4	.	TGTGCCAGTAGTCCGGTGGCCAAAAACAGTCAGTACTTC	CASSPVAKNSQYF
TRBV5-1	.	TRBJ2-2	TRBD2	TGCGCCAGCAGCACTAGCGGGGCGAACACCGGGGAGCTGTTTTTT	CASSTSGANTGELFF
TRBV28	.	TRBJ2-1	.	TGTGCCAGTCGGGCGGAGGGGAGCTCCTACAATGAGCAGTTCTTC	CASRAEGSSYNEQFF
TRBV28	few	TRBJ2-2	TRBD1	TGTGCCAGCAGTCGTACAGGGGCGCTGAACACCGGGGAGCTGTTTTTT	CASSRTGALNTGELFF
TRBV7-8	.	TRBJ2-3	TRBD1	TGTGCCAGCAGCTTAAATCAGGGACAGGGGCAGAGGGGTACGCAGTATTTT	CASSLNQGQGQRGTQYF
TRBV6-5	.	TRBJ2-2	TRBD2	TGTGCCAGCAGTTGGGGACTAGCGGGCTACACCGGGGAGCTGTTTTTT	CASSWGLAGYTGELFF
TRBV30	.	TRBJ2-2	.	TGTGCCTGGAGTCTTTGGTTAGCTACCGGGGAGCTGTTTTTT	CAWSLWLATGELFF
TRBV4-2	.	TRBJ1-2	.	TGTGCCAGCAGCCCCCGCGGGAGGGCTGACTATGGCTACACCTTC	CASSPRGRADYGYTF
TRBV28	.	TRBJ1-1	TRBD1	TGTGCCAGCAGAACACGGGACAGAGGGCCGAGCGCTTTCTTT	CASRTRDRGPSAFF
TRBV25-1	.	TRBJ2-1	TRBD1	TGTGCCAGCAGTGCAAACACAGGGGGCGTCTACAATGAGCAGTTCTTC	CASSANTGGVYNEQFF
TRBV30	.	TRBJ1-1	.	TGTGCCTGGAGTGTTGACAGGAACACTGAAGCTTTCTTT	CAWSVDRNTEAFF
TRBV6-1	.	TRBJ2-7	TRBD1	TGTGCCAGCAACCGGGGACAGGACTACGAGCAGTACTTC	CASNRGQDYEQYF
TRBV5-1	.	TRBJ2-7	TRBD2	TGCGCCAGCAGCTCTGGGGCTAGCGGTCCCCTCGAGCAGTACTTC	CASSSGASGPLEQYF
TRBV2	once	TRBJ2-7	.	TGTGCCAGCAGTGAAGCGGAGGGGTGGAGCTCCTACGAGCAGTACTTC	CASSEAEGWSSYEQYF
TRBV7-2	.	TRBJ1-1	.	TGTGCCAGCAGGTTAGGTGCTCAGGAAGCTTTCTTT	CASRLGAQEAFF
TRBV29-1	.	TRBJ2-5	.	TGCAGCGTTGAACGGCGCCAGGGGAGCGAGACCCAGTACTTC	CSVERRQGSETQYF